These 20 T cell receptor beta chains share one sample of origin, sequenced in a study of cytomegalovirus exposure and HLA in healthy donors. PCR amplification relied on 60 Vbeta primers (plus 13 Jbeta primers). Sequencing was performed with immunoSEQ multiplex PCR; in TCRdb, only in-frame clones are kept and a portion is missing. Of about 140,000 clones in the sample, roughly 85% were seen once. The specimen sequenced was PBMCs. The source is a man in his forties in good health and CMV-seropositive.

This CDR3 is CASSVGSGDTQYF. In nucleotides, the CDR3 is TGTGCCAGCAGTGTGGGCTCCGGCGATACGCAGTATTTT. J is TRBJ2-3 and V is TRBV25-1, with no clear D. CDR3 size: 13 residues. CDR1 and CDR2 (germline): MGHDK, SYGVNS. V lost 4 bases to trimming and J lost 6 bases, with 11 bases between them. Based on the CDR3 plus reference TRBV25-1 and TRBJ2-3, the full variable domain is EADIYQTPRYLVIGTGKKITLECSQTMGHDKMYWYQQDPGMELHLIHYSYGVNSTEKGDLSSESTVSRIRTEHFPLTLESARPSHTSQYLCASSVGSGDTQYFGPGTRLTVL.

The rearrangement uses TRBV10-1 and TRBJ2-7, with D maybe TRBD1 (5 bases). The CDR3 length is 13 residues. Germline V CDR1 and CDR2: WNHNN, SYGVQD (reference sequence). V was clipped by 5 bases and J by 0 bases, with 8 bases between them. In DNA form, the CDR3 reads TGCGCCAGCAGTTTGACAGACTCCTACGAGCAGTACTTC. This codes for CASSLTDSYEQYF.

V gene TRBV2 combines with J gene TRBJ2-1, with 8 bases identical to TRBD2. Germline V gene data show CDR1 as SNHLY and CDR2 as FYNNEI. This CDR3 spans 14 amino acids. Losses at the gene ends were 10 bases for V and 2 bases for J; bases not matched to a gene: 7. CDR3 in amino acids: CAIQRENPYNEQFF. The CDR3 DNA follows: TGTGCCATTCAGCGGGAGAACCCCTACAATGAGCAGTTCTTC.

The CDR3 sequence: CASSPLLTRSGTEAFF. CDR3 DNA sequence: TGTGCCAGCTCACCACTTTTAACCCGGAGCGGGACTGAAGCTTTCTTT. This chain joins TRBV18 and TRBJ1-1; D unclear. Germline assignment: CDR1 KGHSH and CDR2 LQKENI. Trimming took off 1 base at V and 5 bases at J, with 17 bases between the two ends. The CDR3 is 16 amino acids. Using reference TRBV18 and TRBJ1-1 for the parts outside the CDR3, the full variable domain is NAGVMQNPRHLVRRRGQEARLRCSPMKGHSHVYWYRQLPEEGLKFMVYLQKENIIDESGMPKERFSAEFPKEGPSILRIQQVVRGDSAAYFCASSPLLTRSGTEAFFGQGTRLTVV.

This chain uses TRBV28 with TRBJ1-5, with D tentatively TRBD1 (6 bases). Germline V gives CDR1 MDHEN, CDR2 SYDVKM. There are 13 residues in the CDR3. With 10 bases removed from V and 1 base from J, the gap between germline ends came to 11 bases. CDR3 sequence: CAIGTPSNQPQHF. The DNA for the CDR3 is TGTGCCATCGGGACACCCAGCAATCAGCCCCAGCATTTT.

This rearrangement joins TRBV2 to TRBJ1-3; D remains unclear. CDR3 length: 12 residues. CDR1 and CDR2 from the germline V gene are SNHLY and FYNNEI. Trimming took 6 bases from V and 4 from J, leaving 7 bases between them. The CDR3 DNA is TGTGCCAGCAGGTCTGAGGGAAACACCATATATTTT. Its protein is CASRSEGNTIYF.

The gene calls are TRBV6-1 and TRBJ2-5, with a tentative D call TRBD2 (6 bases). CDR3 size: 16 residues. Germline lookup yields CDR1 MNHNS and CDR2 SASEGT. V was pared by 4 bases and J by 3 bases, with 18 bases between. CDR3 loop: CASSVLLADGKETQYF. DNA of the CDR3: TGTGCCAGCAGTGTCCTTTTAGCGGACGGAAAAGAGACCCAGTACTTC.

This chain uses TRBV6-5 with TRBJ2-7; 7 positions match TRBD1. The trim removed 7 bases at V and 0 bases at J, leaving 9 bases unmatched. The germline CDR1 and CDR2 sequences are MNHEY and SVGAGI. The CDR3 is 15 residues long. The CDR3 DNA reads TGTGCCAGCACCGACGGACAGGACTCCTCCTACGAGCAGTACTTC. It encodes CASTDGQDSSYEQYF.

The V and J genes are TRBV27 and TRBJ1-2, with TRBD1 as a possible D gene (5 bases). The germline V and J ends were trimmed by 3 bases and 6 bases, with 11 bases remaining between them. CDR1 MNHEY and CDR2 SMNVEV come from the germline V gene (reference sequence). CDR3 size: 13 residues. The CDR3 DNA reads TGTGCCAGCAGTTTTTGGGGGGGGGATGGCTACACCTTC. It encodes CASSFWGGDGYTF.

This chain joins TRBV6-5 and TRBJ1-4, with TRBD1 identical over 7 bases. The CDR3 length is 14 residues. V shed 10 bases, J shed 2 bases, and the junction held 7 bases outside the gene matches. Germline-derived CDR1 and CDR2 are MNHEY and SVGAGI. In DNA form, the CDR3 reads TGTGCCATCGGAAGACAGGGTACTAATGAAAAACTGTTTTTT. Residues: CAIGRQGTNEKLFF.

The rearrangement links TRBV19 to TRBJ2-6; TRBD1 agrees at 7 bases. Looked up from germline, CDR1 is LNHDA and CDR2 is SQIVND (reference sequence). The V gene end was trimmed by 3 bases and the J gene end by 0 bases; junction bases not matched to a gene: 5. This CDR3 is built from 17 residues. The CDR3 region is CASSIGAGGSGANVLTF. CDR3 nucleotide sequence: TGTGCCAGTAGTATCGGGGCAGGGGGCTCTGGGGCCAACGTCCTGACTTTC.

In its sample, this clone was seen a few times. V is TRBV9 and J is TRBJ2-1; no firm D call. This CDR3 comprises 13 residues. The V end was cut by 3 bases, the J end by 4 bases, with 8 bases between. Germline CDR1 reads SGDLS; CDR2 reads YYNGEE. As DNA, the CDR3 is TGTGCCAGCAGCGGTAACGGGTACAATGAGCAGTTCTTC. Protein product: CASSGNGYNEQFF.

The J gene is TRBJ2-6, the V gene TRBV6-5, with D possibly matching TRBD2 (6 bases). Germline loops: CDR1 MNHEY, CDR2 SVGAGI. V lost 5 bases and J lost 1, with 9 bases in between. The CDR3 consists of 15 residues. The CDR3 DNA follows: TGTGCCAGCAGTCGGGGGTTATCTGGGGCCAACGTCCTGACTTTC. Protein sequence: CASSRGLSGANVLTF.

The gene calls are TRBV15 and TRBJ2-7; 8 nucleotides match TRBD2. After removal of 1 base from V and 7 bases from J, the junction contained 9 bases not matched to a gene. The CDR3 length is 15 residues. From germline, CDR1 is LNHNV and CDR2 YYDKDF (reference sequence). CDR3 amino acids: CATSRAGGRIWEQYF. In nucleotides, the CDR3 is TGTGCCACCAGCAGAGCGGGCGGGAGGATCTGGGAGCAGTACTTC.

V and J are TRBV5-4 and TRBJ1-5, with a weak D call TRBD1 (5 bases). CDR3 size: 13 residues. Germline V lookup: CDR1 SGHNT, CDR2 YYREEE (reference sequence). Trimming removed 5 bases from V and 5 bases from J, with 11 bases in between. DNA of the CDR3: TGTGCCAGCAGTCTCATGGGGCATCAGCCCCAGCATTTT. Its protein product is CASSLMGHQPQHF.

This clone was counted a few times. This chain links TRBV28 with TRBJ1-1; no clear D. Looked up from germline, CDR1 is MDHEN and CDR2 is SYDVKM. The CDR3 totals 13 residues. Trimming took off 4 bases at V and 3 bases at J, with 9 bases between the two ends. This CDR3 is CASSYSTDTEAFF. Written as DNA, the CDR3 is TGTGCCAGCAGTTACAGTACCGACACTGAAGCTTTCTTT.

V and J are TRBV6-1 and TRBJ2-7; 11 bases agree with TRBD1. Germline CDR1 and CDR2: MNHNS and SASEGT. The CDR3 totals 13 residues. V was clipped by 6 bases and J by 5 bases; unmatched bases: 3. In DNA form, the CDR3 reads TGTGCCAGCAGAGGGACAGGGGGGCACGAGCAGTACTTC. Amino acid sequence: CASRGTGGHEQYF.

This clone was seen a few times. V is TRBV29-1 and J is TRBJ2-1, with 8 bases that match TRBD1. With V trimmed by 2 bases and J by 5 bases, 2 bases remained unmatched. Germline V CDR1 and CDR2: SQVTM, ANQGSEA. The CDR3 totals 13 residues. The CDR3 is CSVEQGADNEQFF. CDR3 nucleotide sequence: TGCAGCGTTGAACAGGGGGCGGACAATGAGCAGTTCTTC.

The chain carries TRBV4-2 and TRBJ1-1; TRBD1 is a possible D gene (5 bases). Germline V CDR1 and CDR2: LGHNA, YNFKEQ. The V end was cut by 4 bases, the J end by 5 bases, with 17 bases between. This CDR3 has 15 residues. Here the CDR3 DNA reads TGTGCCAGCAGCCTCTACAGGTCTGGAGGGACTGAAGCTTTCTTT. It is translated as CASSLYRSGGTEAFF.

This chain joins TRBV27 and TRBJ1-1; D is perhaps TRBD1 (5 bases). CDR1 and CDR2 (germline): MNHEY, SMNVEV (reference sequence). V dropped 3 bases and J dropped 1 base, with 12 bases sitting between them. The CDR3 is 15 amino acids. CDR3 DNA sequence: TGTGCCAGCAGTTTCTGGGGGGGTCGGAACACTGAAGCTTTCTTT. Encoded protein: CASSFWGGRNTEAFF.